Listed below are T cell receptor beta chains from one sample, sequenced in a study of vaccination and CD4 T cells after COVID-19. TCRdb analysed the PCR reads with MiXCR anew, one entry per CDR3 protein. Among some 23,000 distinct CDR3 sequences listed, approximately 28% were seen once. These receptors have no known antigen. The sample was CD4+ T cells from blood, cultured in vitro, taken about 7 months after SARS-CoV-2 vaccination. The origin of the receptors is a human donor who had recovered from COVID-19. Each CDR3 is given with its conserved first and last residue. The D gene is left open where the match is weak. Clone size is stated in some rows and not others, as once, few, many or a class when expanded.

TGTGCCATCAGTGTCGTCGCGGGAGGGACAGATACGCAGTATTTT,CAISVVAGGTDTQYF,TRBD2,TRBV10-3,NA,TRBJ2-3
TGTGCCAGCAGTTACTCCGAATCCGCGGGGGAGACCCAGTACTTC,CASSYSESAGETQYF,NA,TRBV6-5,few,TRBJ2-5
TGCAGTCTTAAGCGGACAGCAAATTATAATTCACCCCTCCACTTT,CSLKRTANYNSPLHF,NA,TRBV20-1,few,TRBJ1-6
TGTGCCAGCAGGATAGGGAGTTCTGGGGGCTACACCTTC,CASRIGSSGGYTF,NA,TRBV28,NA,TRBJ1-2
TGCGCCAGCAGCCAAGGAGGACAATTCACAGATACGCAGTATTTT,CASSQGGQFTDTQYF,NA,TRBV4-3,NA,TRBJ2-3
TGTGCCAGCAGTCGGGTAGCGGGAGACGATACGCAGTATTTT,CASSRVAGDDTQYF,TRBD2,TRBV7-9,few,TRBJ2-3
TGTGCCAGCAGTTACTCGATAATGGCTAGCGGGGGGGAAGAGACCCAGTACTTC,CASSYSIMASGGEETQYF,TRBD2,TRBV6-5,few,TRBJ2-5
TGTGCCAGCAGCCCCCGGTGGGGATCCAAATCCTACGAGCAGTACTTC,CASSPRWGSKSYEQYF,NA,TRBV7-6,few,TRBJ2-7
TGCAGTGCCAGGACAGGGGTCGAGCAGTACTTC,CSARTGVEQYF,TRBD1,TRBV20-1,NA,TRBJ2-7
TGTGCCAGCAGCTTCGGGGTGCAGGTGACTGAAGCTTTCTTT,CASSFGVQVTEAFF,NA,TRBV11-3,NA,TRBJ1-1
TGCAGTGCCGCGGGCTACTGGAATGAGCAGTTCTTC,CSAAGYWNEQFF,NA,TRBV20-1,few,TRBJ2-1
TGTGCCAGCAGCTACAGGACTAGCGGGACGGGCTACAATGAGCAGTTCTTC,CASSYRTSGTGYNEQFF,TRBD2,TRBV7-9,NA,TRBJ2-1
TGTGCCAGCAGGAGACAGGGAGGGAGCACTGAAGCTTTCTTT,CASRRQGGSTEAFF,TRBD1,TRBV6-1,few,TRBJ1-1
TGCAGTGCTAGTACCCAAACAGGGGATCGGTACAATGAGCAGTTCTTC,CSASTQTGDRYNEQFF,TRBD1,TRBV20-1,few,TRBJ2-1
TGCAGTGCGCTACTAACAAAGGCTTACAATGAGCAGTTCTTC,CSALLTKAYNEQFF,NA,TRBV20-1,NA,TRBJ2-1
TGTGCCAGCAGTTACTCGAGTCAGGGGCGCGATGAGCAGTTCTTC,CASSYSSQGRDEQFF,NA,TRBV6-2/TRBV6-3,NA,TRBJ2-1
TGTGCCAGCAGCTTAGTTAGGGGGTTCATCGGGGAGCTGTTTTTT,CASSLVRGFIGELFF,NA,TRBV7-2,NA,TRBJ2-2
TGTGCCAGCAGTCTCCCGGGTTTTTCACCCCTCCACTTT,CASSLPGFSPLHF,NA,TRBV28,few,TRBJ1-6
TGTGCCACCAGCAGCCCACCGGGACAGGGGAATTCACCCCTCCACTTT,CATSSPPGQGNSPLHF,TRBD1,TRBV15,medium-sized,TRBJ1-6
TGTGCCAGCAGCTTACAGGGACAGGGGTCCTACGAGCAGTACTTC,CASSLQGQGSYEQYF,TRBD1,TRBV7-9,few,TRBJ2-7
TGTGCCAGCAGCACCAACCCAGGGGGCGAGCAGTACTTC,CASSTNPGGEQYF,TRBD1,TRBV7-9,many,TRBJ2-7
TGCAGTGCTAGATCTGGACAGCCCAGCTCCTACGAGCAGTACTTC,CSARSGQPSSYEQYF,NA,TRBV20-1,NA,TRBJ2-7
TGTGCCAGCAGGAGGACAGGGAGCAATCAGCCCCAGCATTTT,CASRRTGSNQPQHF,NA,TRBV21-1,few,TRBJ1-5
TGCAGTGCTGGACTAGCGGGAGTCGGCGAGACCCAGTACTTC,CSAGLAGVGETQYF,TRBD2,TRBV20-1,few,TRBJ2-5
TGTGCCGGTAGTACCTCGGGGACTAGCGACAATGAGCAGTTCTTC,CAGSTSGTSDNEQFF,TRBD2,TRBV19,NA,TRBJ2-1
TGCAGTGCTATGCTTTCGAGGGAGGTTACGGCAACTGAAGCTTTCTTT,CSAMLSREVTATEAFF,NA,TRBV20-1,NA,TRBJ1-1
TGTGCCAGCAGTTTCAAGGGGGCTGTTAATCAGCCCCAGCATTTT,CASSFKGAVNQPQHF,TRBD1,TRBV28,NA,TRBJ1-5
TGTGTCAGCTTCCGACTAGACCAAGAGACCCAGTACTTC,CVSFRLDQETQYF,NA,TRBV7-9,NA,TRBJ2-5
TGTGCCAGCAGCTCCGGGGGGGCAGGGGAGGGCACTGAAGCTTTCTTT,CASSSGGAGEGTEAFF,NA,TRBV7-6,few,TRBJ1-1
TGTGCCAGCCTTAACCAAGGGACGAACTATGGCTACACCTTC,CASLNQGTNYGYTF,NA,TRBV28,few,TRBJ1-2
TGTGCCAGCAGCCTCGGGCCTGCAGCGGGGGGTAGGGATGAGCAGTTCTTC,CASSLGPAAGGRDEQFF,TRBD2,TRBV7-3,few,TRBJ2-1
TGTGCCAGCAGCTTATGGGGAAGAAGACTCCGCTCCTACAATGAGCAGTTCTTC,CASSLWGRRLRSYNEQFF,NA,TRBV7-2,few,TRBJ2-1
TGTGCCAGCAGTGTACAGGGAATTCAGCCCCAGCATTTT,CASSVQGIQPQHF,NA,TRBV6-1,few,TRBJ1-5
TGTGCCAGCAGCTTACAGGCGGGAGCCAGCTACAATGAGCAGTTCTTC,CASSLQAGASYNEQFF,TRBD2,TRBV7-2,NA,TRBJ2-1
TGTGCCAGCAGTTCACAGACCGCCCTACAGGGCCACAATCAGCCCCAGCATTTT,CASSSQTALQGHNQPQHF,NA,TRBV6-5,NA,TRBJ1-5
TGCAGTGCTAGAGATATAGCGGGCTCCTACGAGCAGTACTTC,CSARDIAGSYEQYF,TRBD2,TRBV20-1,few,TRBJ2-7
TGTGCCAGCAGTCGTACAGGGGAAGAGACCCAGTACTTC,CASSRTGEETQYF,TRBD1,TRBV6-2/TRBV6-3,few,TRBJ2-5
TGTGCCAGCAGCCGGGGACAGCCAGGCAATCAGCCCCAGCATTTT,CASSRGQPGNQPQHF,TRBD1,TRBV28,few,TRBJ1-5
TGCAGTGCTAGAGATTGGCCAATTGATACGCAGTATTTT,CSARDWPIDTQYF,NA,TRBV20-1,few,TRBJ2-3
TGTGCCAGCAGTTTAGTCGGGGAGCTGTTTTTT,CASSLVGELFF,NA,TRBV27,few,TRBJ2-2
TGTGCCAGCAGTTTCGGGGGAACTGAAGCTTTCTTT,CASSFGGTEAFF,NA,TRBV28,NA,TRBJ1-1